This entry lists 24 T cell receptor beta chains sequenced from one sample in a study of cytomegalovirus exposure and HLA in healthy donors. Researchers ran the PCR with 60 Vbeta and 13 Jbeta primers. Clones were read by immunoSEQ multiplex PCR, and TCRdb kept only the in-frame ones, dropping some. The sample has approximately 110,000 clones, and its top ten clones hold about 0.59%. The sequenced sample was PBMCs. These TCRs come from a man between 50 and 59 years old in good health and CMV-seronegative.

This chain links TRBV7-8 with TRBJ1-2, with D hard to call. The germline V gene encodes CDR1 SGHVS and CDR2 FQNEAQ. Trimming pared 3 bases from V and 6 bases from J, leaving 11 bases between. This CDR3 has 13 residues. CDR3 nucleotide sequence: TGTGCCAGCAGCTTTGACCGGCTAGATGGCTACACCTTC. This translates into CASSFDRLDGYTF.

The chain recombines TRBV5-1 with TRBJ2-7, with 7 bases matching TRBD1. Germline lookup yields CDR1 SGHRS and CDR2 YFSETQ. Losses at the gene ends were 6 bases for V and 4 bases for J; bases not matched to a gene: 16. This CDR3 contains 16 residues. CDR3 in DNA: TGCGCCAGCAAACTACGAGGGAGACAGGGTATTTACGAGCAGTACTTC. It encodes CASKLRGRQGIYEQYF.

V is TRBV7-9 and J is TRBJ2-1; 7 bases agree with TRBD2. Per germline, CDR1 SEHNR and CDR2 FQNEAQ (reference sequence). The CDR3 loop spans 14 amino acids. With 3 bases clipped from V and 8 bases from J, the junction kept 7 bases outside the gene matches. The CDR3 region is CASSFRRESHEQFF. The DNA of the CDR3 is TGTGCCAGCAGCTTTAGGCGGGAGAGCCATGAGCAGTTCTTC.

The V gene is TRBV7-2, the J gene TRBJ2-7; 10 bases agree with TRBD1. This CDR3 has 15 amino acids. Germline loops: CDR1 SGHTA, CDR2 FQGNSA. With 5 bases clipped from V and 0 bases from J, the junction kept 4 bases outside the gene matches. The CDR3 reads CASSRRTGGSYEQYF. CDR3 nucleotide sequence: TGTGCCAGCAGCCGGAGGACAGGGGGCTCCTACGAGCAGTACTTC.

The chain carries TRBV11-2 and TRBJ2-7, with D perhaps matching TRBD1 (6 bases). The V end was cut by 0 bases, the J end by 6 bases, with 15 bases between. In germline, CDR1 is SGHAT, CDR2 FQNNGV. This CDR3 comprises 15 residues. The CDR3 sequence: CASSLETRRGAEQYF. For the CDR3, the DNA is TGTGCCAGCAGCTTAGAAACACGCAGGGGCGCCGAGCAGTACTTC.

This chain connects TRBV6-5 to TRBJ2-3; 13 bases align to TRBD2. Germline V gives CDR1 MNHEY, CDR2 SVGAGI. With 2 bases clipped from V and 11 bases from J, the junction kept 7 bases outside the gene matches. There are 15 residues in the CDR3. CDR3 nucleotide sequence: TGTGCCAGCAGTTACATACTAGCGGGAGGGCTGAGGCAGTATTTT. It is translated as CASSYILAGGLRQYF.

The chain links TRBV27 to TRBJ1-1; D call uncertain. CDR3 length equals 14 residues. Trimming removed 2 bases at V and 6 bases at J, with 13 bases between. Germline CDR1 MNHEY, CDR2 SMNVEV (reference sequence). CDR3 protein: CASSLLHGGAEAFF. The CDR3 DNA sequence: TGTGCCAGCAGTTTACTTCACGGCGGGGCTGAAGCTTTCTTT.

The genes are TRBV30 and TRBJ2-4; no clear D. The CDR3 is made up of 13 amino acids. Germline V gene sequence: CDR1 GTSNPN, CDR2 SVGIG (reference sequence). The ends were cut back, 1 base at V and 8 bases at J, with 12 bases in the middle. This chain's CDR3 is CAWSEGPQDIQYF. CDR3 sequence (DNA): TGTGCCTGGAGTGAAGGTCCCCAGGACATTCAGTACTTC.

The J gene is TRBJ2-3, the V gene TRBV11-2, with 8 bases aligning to TRBD1. Germline-derived CDR1 and CDR2 are SGHAT and FQNNGV. V gave up 5 bases and J gave up 3 bases; unmatched junction bases: 7. The CDR3 contains 15 residues. The CDR3 DNA sequence: TGTGCCAGCAGCCGCGGACAGGGTTCTACAGATACGCAGTATTTT. Translation gives CASSRGQGSTDTQYF.

The V call is TRBV7-2, the J call TRBJ1-2; TRBD1 matches at 7 bases. The V segment lost 5 bases and the J segment 4 bases; nucleotides outside the gene matches: 4. The CDR3 has 13 amino acids. The germline V gene encodes CDR1 SGHTA and CDR2 FQGNSA. The CDR3 protein is CASSMGTAYGYTF. In DNA, the CDR3 is TGTGCCAGCAGCATGGGGACAGCCTATGGCTACACCTTC.

The chain joins TRBV4-1 to TRBJ2-1; 10 bases fit TRBD2. Germline V gene sequence: CDR1 MGHRA, CDR2 YSYEKL. This CDR3 spans 15 amino acids. Unmatched junction bases numbered 9, after V lost 3 bases and J lost 10 bases. This CDR3 reads CASSHSKREGWEQFF. Written as DNA, the CDR3 is TGCGCCAGCAGCCATAGTAAGCGGGAGGGCTGGGAGCAGTTCTTC.

The rearrangement links TRBV7-2 to TRBJ1-5; D remains unclear. Germline assignment: CDR1 SGHTA and CDR2 FQGNSA. The germline V and J ends were trimmed by 5 bases and 6 bases, with 17 bases remaining between them. This CDR3 has 15 amino acids. The CDR3 DNA reads TGTGCCAGCAGCCCCCAAGTTGGTAGCGGTCAGCCCCAGCATTTT. This gives the protein CASSPQVGSGQPQHF.

The CDR3 DNA is TGTGCCATCAGAGCTTCGGACGGGAGTAGGAGGTACGAGCAGTACTTC. Translating it yields CAIRASDGSRRYEQYF. The chain carries TRBV10-3 and TRBJ2-7; D possibly corresponds to TRBD2 (6 bases). Deletions cut 6 bases from V and 4 bases from J, with 22 bases between. This CDR3 has 16 amino acids. Germline V gene sequence: CDR1 ENHRY, CDR2 SYGVKD.

This chain uses TRBV6-5 with TRBJ2-7; TRBD2 matches at 8 bases. V lost 8 bases to trimming and J lost 6 bases; unmatched junction nucleotides: 9. This CDR3 comprises 13 residues. Looked up from germline, CDR1 is MNHEY and CDR2 is SVGAGI. Written as DNA, the CDR3 is TGTGCCAGCGGCACTAGCGGCATTGGCGAGCAGTACTTC. This translates into CASGTSGIGEQYF.

The genes are TRBV5-6 and TRBJ1-4; TRBD1 matches at 8 bases. CDR3 size: 16 residues. Germline V gives CDR1 SGHDT, CDR2 YYEEEE. V was pared by 4 bases and J by 4 bases, with 9 bases of the junction left unmatched. The CDR3 sequence is CASSRPGQESNEKLFF. The CDR3 bases are TGTGCCAGCAGCCGCCCGGGACAGGAGAGTAATGAAAAACTGTTTTTT.

The chain employs TRBV6-5 and TRBJ2-5; D unclear. The tail of the sequence fits TRBJ2-7 better, so the J call may be wrong. CDR1 is MNHEY and CDR2 is SVGAGI in the germline V gene. This CDR3 region has 14 residues. The CDR3 DNA reads TGTGCCAGCAGCCCACGCACGAGCTCCTACGAGCAGTACTTC. Protein sequence: CASSPRTSSYEQYF.

This chain links TRBV5-5 with TRBJ2-7; TRBD1 matches 7 bases. V was pared by 5 bases and J by 4 bases, with 6 bases of the junction left unmatched. This CDR3 has 13 amino acids. Germline values: CDR1 SGHKS, CDR2 YYEKEE (reference sequence). CDR3 in DNA: TGTGCCAGCAGGTCAAGACAGGGTTACGAGCAGTACTTC. Amino acids: CASRSRQGYEQYF. Looking up the rest from reference TRBV5-5 and TRBJ2-7 gives the full variable domain: DAGVTQSPTHLIKTRGQQVTLRCSPISGHKSVSWYQQVLGQGPQFIFQYYEKEERGRGNFPDRFSARQFPNYSSELNVNALLLGDSALYLCASRSRQGYEQYFGPGTRLTVT.

The CDR3 region has the DNA TGCGCCAGCAGCACAGGCCCGGATAGCTACAATGAGCAGTTCTTC. This gives the protein CASSTGPDSYNEQFF. J is TRBJ2-1 and V is TRBV5-1; a weak D match, TRBD1 (5 bases). Germline CDR1 reads SGHRS; CDR2 reads YFSETQ. There are 15 residues in the CDR3. Deletions cut 4 bases from V and 3 bases from J, with 14 bases between. The whole variable domain, filled in from reference TRBV5-1 and TRBJ2-1, reads KAGVTQTPRYLIKTRGQQVTLSCSPISGHRSVSWYQQTPGQGLQFLFEYFSETQRNKGNFPGRFSGRQFSNSRSEMNVSTLELGDSALYLCASSTGPDSYNEQFFGPGTRLTVL.

DNA for the CDR3: TGCGCCAGCAGCTTTTCCGGGACAGATTTTTACGAGCAGTACTTC. It is translated as CASSFSGTDFYEQYF. This chain connects TRBV5-1 to TRBJ2-7; 7 positions agree with TRBD1. J gave up 4 bases and V 2 bases, and 9 bases lay outside the gene matches. Per germline, CDR1 SGHRS and CDR2 YFSETQ. The CDR3 consists of 15 residues.

J is TRBJ1-1 and V is TRBV11-2, with TRBD1 identical over 7 bases. The CDR3 runs 14 residues. V was pared by 5 bases and J by 7 bases, with 10 bases of the junction left unmatched. CDR1 is SGHAT and CDR2 is FQNNGV in the germline V gene. The CDR3 DNA reads as TGTGCCAGCAGCGAGACAGGGACCCCGGTTGAAGCTTTCTTT. This translates into CASSETGTPVEAFF.

The V and J genes are TRBV19 and TRBJ1-2; 7 nucleotides match TRBD1. CDR1 and CDR2 from the germline V gene are LNHDA and SQIVND (reference sequence). V was pared by 5 bases and J by 8 bases, with 8 bases of the junction left unmatched. The CDR3 consists of 13 residues. The CDR3 spells CASSVLTGRGYTF. CDR3 DNA: TGTGCCAGTAGTGTCCTGACAGGGAGGGGCTACACCTTC.

The chain recombines TRBV4-3 with TRBJ2-1; TRBD2 matches 10 bases. V shed 0 bases, J shed 10 bases, and the junction held 6 bases outside the gene matches. The CDR3 sequence is 15 residues long. In germline, CDR1 is LGHNA, CDR2 YSLEER. CDR3 in DNA: TGCGCCAGCAGCCAAGAAGCGGGGGGGTGGGACGAGCAGTTCTTC. Its translation: CASSQEAGGWDEQFF.

The chain couples TRBV11-3 to TRBJ2-2, with 7 bases lining up with TRBD1. There are 15 residues in the CDR3. V lost 5 bases to trimming and J lost 6 bases; unmatched junction nucleotides: 9. Germline CDR1 SGHNT, CDR2 YENEEA. Here the CDR3 DNA reads TGTGCCAGCAGCACACGACAGGGTCTCGCCGGGGAGCTGTTTTTT. It is translated as CASSTRQGLAGELFF. Variable domain in full (rest from reference TRBV11-3 and TRBJ2-2): EAGVVQSPRYKIIEKKQPVAFWCNPISGHNTLYWYLQNLGQGPELLIRYENEEAVDDSQLPKDRFSAERLKGVDSTLKIQPAELGDSAVYLCASSTRQGLAGELFFGEGSRLTVL.

The rearrangement uses TRBV29-1 and TRBJ2-5; the D gene is possibly TRBD1 (6 bases). The CDR3 has 12 amino acids. Germline CDR1 reads SQVTM; CDR2 reads ANQGSEA. V shed 3 bases and J shed 3 bases, with 8 bases lying between them. This chain's CDR3 is CSVDAGEETQYF. CDR3 bases: TGCAGCGTTGATGCAGGGGAAGAGACCCAGTACTTC.